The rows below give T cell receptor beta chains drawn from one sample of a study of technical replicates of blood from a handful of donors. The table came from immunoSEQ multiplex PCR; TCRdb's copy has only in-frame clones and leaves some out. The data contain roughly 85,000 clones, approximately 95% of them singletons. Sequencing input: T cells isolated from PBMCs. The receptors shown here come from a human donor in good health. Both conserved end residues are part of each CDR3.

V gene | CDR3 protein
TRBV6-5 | CASSSLAGETYNEQFF
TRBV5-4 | CASSPGTGGGYTF
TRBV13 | CASSSGSLDRGNSPLHF
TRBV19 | CASARQGGSPLHF
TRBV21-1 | CAGNGGLEVNEQFF
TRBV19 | CASSAWGLETQYF
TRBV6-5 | CASSATGGGEQYF
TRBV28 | CASSAGGASSYEQYF
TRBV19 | CASSVQGYGNTIYF
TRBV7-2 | CASSPGAGGNYGYTF
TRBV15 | CATSLRGRGLYEQYF
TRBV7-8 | CASSGDLQGAISTGELFF
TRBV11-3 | CASSPGTSGTGEQYF
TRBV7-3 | CASSRFAAGPNTDTQYF
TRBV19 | CASSLTYYGYTF
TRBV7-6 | CASSLEWQRLLYNEQFF
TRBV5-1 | CASSGASGGDWEKLFF
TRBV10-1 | CASSESQGLQNTGELFF
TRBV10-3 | CAIRTGGPGNTIYF
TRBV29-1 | CSALTPTTAGVWFF
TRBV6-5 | CASRQYRELFYEQYF
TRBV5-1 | CASMGLAGEGSGELFF
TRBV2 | CASSEAWGRDRYEQYF
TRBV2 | CASMGLAGFEQYF
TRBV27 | CASSLSGSSSYEQYF
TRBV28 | CASRAPGHSYEQYF
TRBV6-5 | CASRREGLNEQFF
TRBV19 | CASSAYYNEQFF
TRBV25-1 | CASRLSGRSGELFF
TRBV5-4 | CASSLVGHTGNTIYF
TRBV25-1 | CASSTPGQYEKLFF
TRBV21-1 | CASSFFGRTGSNGTYEQYF
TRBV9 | CASSGQPNTEAFF
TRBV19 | CASSPRMDSGDEQFF
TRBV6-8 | CASSYPRGSNTEAFF
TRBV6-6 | CASRPRTSGSFDEQFF
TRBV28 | CASSVTGPQAGLAYNEQFF
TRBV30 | CACWSTDGYTF
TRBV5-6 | CASSRFRQGADTEAFF